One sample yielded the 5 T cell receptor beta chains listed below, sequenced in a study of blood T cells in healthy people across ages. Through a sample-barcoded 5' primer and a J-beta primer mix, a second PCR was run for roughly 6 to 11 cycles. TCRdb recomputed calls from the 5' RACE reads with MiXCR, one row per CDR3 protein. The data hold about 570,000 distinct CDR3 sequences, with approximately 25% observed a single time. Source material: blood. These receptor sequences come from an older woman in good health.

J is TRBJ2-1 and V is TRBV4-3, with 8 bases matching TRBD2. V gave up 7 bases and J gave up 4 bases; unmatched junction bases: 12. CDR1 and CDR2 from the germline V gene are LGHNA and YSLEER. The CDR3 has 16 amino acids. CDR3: CASTLNGASGYNEQFF. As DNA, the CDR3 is TGCGCCAGCACCCTTAATGGGGCTAGCGGGTACAATGAGCAGTTCTTC.

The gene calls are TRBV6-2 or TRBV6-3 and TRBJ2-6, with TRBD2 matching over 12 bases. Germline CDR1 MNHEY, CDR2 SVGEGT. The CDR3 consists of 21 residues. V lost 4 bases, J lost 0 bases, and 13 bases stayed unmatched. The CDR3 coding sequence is TGTGCCAGCAGTTTCAATAATTATCCGGGACTAGCGGGCTCTGGGGCCAACGTCCTGACTTTC. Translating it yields CASSFNNYPGLAGSGANVLTF.

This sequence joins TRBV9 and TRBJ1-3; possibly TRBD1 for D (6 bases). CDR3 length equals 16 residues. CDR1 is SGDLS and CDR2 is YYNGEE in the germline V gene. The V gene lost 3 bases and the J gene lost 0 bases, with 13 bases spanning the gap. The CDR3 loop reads CASSAMTGTSGNTIYF. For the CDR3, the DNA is TGTGCCAGCAGCGCGATGACAGGAACCTCTGGAAACACCATATATTTT.

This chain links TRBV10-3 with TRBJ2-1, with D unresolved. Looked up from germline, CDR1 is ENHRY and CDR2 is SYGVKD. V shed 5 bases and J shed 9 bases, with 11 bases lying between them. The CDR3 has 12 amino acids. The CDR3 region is CAISQVPGEQFF. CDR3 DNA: TGTGCCATCAGTCAGGTGCCCGGTGAGCAGTTCTTC.

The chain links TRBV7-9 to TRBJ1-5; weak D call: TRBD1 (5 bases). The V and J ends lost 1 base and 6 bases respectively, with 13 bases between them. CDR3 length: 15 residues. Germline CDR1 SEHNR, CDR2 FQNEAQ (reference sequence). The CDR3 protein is CASSLDGGTGQPQHF. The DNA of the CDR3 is TGTGCCAGCAGCTTAGACGGGGGAACTGGTCAGCCCCAGCATTTT.